In this sample, the clone carrying this T cell receptor beta chain turned up once. The sample originates from a study of blood T cell repertoires in COVID-19. As handled by the study authors: Amplification of reference gene primers was used by the study to estimate nucleated cell counts. Sequenced by immunoSEQ multiplex PCR; TCRdb stores in-frame clones only, minus some. Clone size and the V and J calls come from that table; the DNA yielded D and trimming. The sample records around 70,000 clones, approximately 80% being singletons. In germline, CDR1 is WNHNN, CDR2 SYGVQD (reference sequence). The CDR3 extends over 14 amino acids. V was shortened by 2 bases and J by 8 bases, with 15 bases between the two germline ends.

This TCR came from a human donor in a cohort sampled during active COVID-19. The chain uses TRBV10-1 and TRBJ1-2, with D hard to call. The specimen was peripheral blood. The CDR3 region has the DNA TGCGCCAGCAGTGAGGCGAGGGAGATGGGCGGCTACACCTTC. This codes for CASSEAREMGGYTF.